This T cell receptor (beta chain) was identified in a study of shared clonotypes between healthy human individuals. Study-wide results and caveats: Few donors limited the genetic and exposure-history diversity represented.

V was pared by 0 bases and J by 5 bases, with 14 bases between. The CDR3 spans 15 residues. Germline CDR1 SGHNT, CDR2 YYREEE (reference sequence). Naive CD8 isolation took CD45RO-negative cells positively selected for CCR7 and excluded terminally differentiated effector memory CD45RA+ cells. Comments on this clone: Its antigen remains unidentified.

TCRdb's table, derived via immunoSEQ multiplex PCR, lists solely in-frame clones and lacks some. The top ten hold about 1.1% of the sample, which has about 2 million clones, approximately 94% seen once. Sequencing was performed on naive CD8+ T cells sorted from blood. This clonotype originated in a man aged 18 to 29 in good health. The rearrangement uses TRBV5-4 and TRBJ2-5, with D possibly TRBD1 on 7 matching bases. CDR3 sequence: CASSLAGGGAETQYF. In nucleotides, the CDR3 is TGTGCCAGCAGCTTGGCAGGGGGAGGTGCGGAGACCCAGTACTTC.